What follows is one T cell receptor beta chain and its context. Its antigen is unidentified. The protocol was immunoSEQ multiplex PCR, while the TCRdb copy is restricted to in-frame clones and leaves out a portion. The table has 100,000 or so clones, 75% to 95% seen once. The record originates from a study of T cell responses to AZD1222 COVID-19 vaccine. Study results and caveats: Seropositive at baseline were only a handful of AZD1222 recipients. Repertoires were sampled only after the peak T cell response. The reported proportion of spike-specific TCRs targeting unmutated variant regions was nearly half.

Sequenced material: peripheral blood, taken 28 days after the second AZD1222 dose. The sequence was collected from an adult who received the AZD1222 COVID-19 vaccine.

The CDR3 here is CASSSGNDYGYTF. CDR3 nucleotides: TGCGCCAGCAGCTCGGGGAACGACTATGGCTACACCTTC. The V call is TRBV5-1, the J call TRBJ1-2; D gene unclear. Germline V lookup: CDR1 SGHRS, CDR2 YFSETQ. This CDR3 has 13 amino acids. V was trimmed by 3 bases and J by 3 bases, leaving 9 bases between them.